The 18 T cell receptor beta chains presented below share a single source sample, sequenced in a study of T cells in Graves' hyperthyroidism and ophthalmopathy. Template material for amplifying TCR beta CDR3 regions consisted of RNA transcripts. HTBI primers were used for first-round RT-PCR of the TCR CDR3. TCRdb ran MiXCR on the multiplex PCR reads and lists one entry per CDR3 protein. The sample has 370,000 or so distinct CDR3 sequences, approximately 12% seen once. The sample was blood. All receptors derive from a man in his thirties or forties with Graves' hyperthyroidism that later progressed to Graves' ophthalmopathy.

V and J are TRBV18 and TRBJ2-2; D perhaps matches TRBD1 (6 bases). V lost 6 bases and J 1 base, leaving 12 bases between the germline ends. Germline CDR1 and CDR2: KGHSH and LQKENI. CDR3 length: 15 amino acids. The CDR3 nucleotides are TGTGCCAGCTCCCCCAGACAGGAGAACACCGGGGAGCTGTTTTTT. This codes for CASSPRQENTGELFF.

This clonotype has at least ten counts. The CDR3: CAFDYGNEKLFF. For the CDR3, the DNA is TGTGCCTTCGACTATGGGAATGAAAAACTGTTTTTT. The chain is built from TRBV30 and TRBJ1-4; no firm D call. Trimming removed 7 bases at V and 5 bases at J, with 11 bases between. CDR1 is GTSNPN, CDR2 SVGIG, per germline (reference sequence). This CDR3 has 12 amino acids.

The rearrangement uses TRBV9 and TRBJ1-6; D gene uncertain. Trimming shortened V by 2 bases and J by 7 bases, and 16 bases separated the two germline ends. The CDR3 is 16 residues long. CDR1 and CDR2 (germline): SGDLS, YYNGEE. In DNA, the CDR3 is TGTGCCAGCAGCGTCGACGGCTCGGCAAACAATTCACCCCTCCACTTT. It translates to CASSVDGSANNSPLHF.

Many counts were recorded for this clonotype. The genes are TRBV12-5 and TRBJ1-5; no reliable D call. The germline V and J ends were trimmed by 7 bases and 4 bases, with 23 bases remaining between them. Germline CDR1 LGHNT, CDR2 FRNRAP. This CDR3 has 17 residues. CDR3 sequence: CASAAGSMVPENQPQHF. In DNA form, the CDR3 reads TGTGCTAGTGCTGCGGGCAGTATGGTTCCCGAGAATCAGCCCCAGCATTTT.

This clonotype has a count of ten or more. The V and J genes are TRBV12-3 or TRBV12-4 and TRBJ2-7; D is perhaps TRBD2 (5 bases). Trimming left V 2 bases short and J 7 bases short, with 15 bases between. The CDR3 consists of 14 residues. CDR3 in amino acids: CASSLREQLAEQYF. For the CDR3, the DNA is TGTGCCAGCAGTTTACGGGAACAACTTGCAGAGCAGTACTTC.

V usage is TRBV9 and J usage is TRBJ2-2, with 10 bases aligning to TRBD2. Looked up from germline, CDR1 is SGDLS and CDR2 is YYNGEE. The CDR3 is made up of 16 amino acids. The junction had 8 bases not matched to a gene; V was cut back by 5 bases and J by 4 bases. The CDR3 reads CASSFGSGGATGELFF. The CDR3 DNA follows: TGTGCCAGCAGTTTTGGGAGCGGGGGGGCCACCGGGGAGCTGTTTTTT.

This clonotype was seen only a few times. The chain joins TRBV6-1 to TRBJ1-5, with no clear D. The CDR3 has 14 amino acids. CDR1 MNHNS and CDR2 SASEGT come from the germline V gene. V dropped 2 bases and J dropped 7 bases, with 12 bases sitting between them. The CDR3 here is CASSETGPLQPQHF. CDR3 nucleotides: TGTGCCAGCAGTGAAACGGGCCCCCTCCAGCCCCAGCATTTT.

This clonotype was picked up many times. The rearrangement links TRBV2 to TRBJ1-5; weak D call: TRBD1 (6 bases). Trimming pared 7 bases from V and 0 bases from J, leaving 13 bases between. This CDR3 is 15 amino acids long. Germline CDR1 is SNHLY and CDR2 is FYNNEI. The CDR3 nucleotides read TGTGCCAGCACTCAACAGGGTGGTAGCAATCAGCCCCAGCATTTT. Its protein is CASTQQGGSNQPQHF.

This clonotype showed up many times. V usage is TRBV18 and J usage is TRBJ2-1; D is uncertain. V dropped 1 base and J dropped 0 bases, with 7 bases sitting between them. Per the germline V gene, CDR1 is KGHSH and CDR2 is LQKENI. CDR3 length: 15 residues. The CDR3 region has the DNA TGTGCCAGCTCACCACAAGGGTACTCCTACAATGAGCAGTTCTTC. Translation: CASSPQGYSYNEQFF. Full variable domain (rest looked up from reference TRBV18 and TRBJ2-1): NAGVMQNPRHLVRRRGQEARLRCSPMKGHSHVYWYRQLPEEGLKFMVYLQKENIIDESGMPKERFSAEFPKEGPSILRIQQVVRGDSAAYFCASSPQGYSYNEQFFGPGTRLTVL.

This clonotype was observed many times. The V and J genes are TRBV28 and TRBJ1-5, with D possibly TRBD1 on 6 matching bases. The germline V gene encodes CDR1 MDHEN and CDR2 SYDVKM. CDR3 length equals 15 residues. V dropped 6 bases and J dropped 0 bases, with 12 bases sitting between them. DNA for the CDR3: TGTGCCAGCAGCTACGACAGGAATAGCAATCAGCCCCAGCATTTT. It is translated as CASSYDRNSNQPQHF.

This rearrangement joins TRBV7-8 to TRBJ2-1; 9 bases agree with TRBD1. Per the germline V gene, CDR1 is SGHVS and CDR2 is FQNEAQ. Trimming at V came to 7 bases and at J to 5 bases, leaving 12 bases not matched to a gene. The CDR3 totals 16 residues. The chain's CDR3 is CASTLGTGRGNNEQFF. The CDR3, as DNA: TGTGCCAGCACCCTCGGGACAGGGCGGGGGAACAATGAGCAGTTCTTC.

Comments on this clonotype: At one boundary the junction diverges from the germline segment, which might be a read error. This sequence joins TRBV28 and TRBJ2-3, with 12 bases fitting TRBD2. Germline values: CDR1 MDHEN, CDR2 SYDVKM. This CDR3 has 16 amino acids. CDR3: CASSLAGGSGTDAQYF. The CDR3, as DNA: TGTGCCAGCAGTCTAGCGGGGGGGTCTGGCACAGATGCGCAGTATTTT.

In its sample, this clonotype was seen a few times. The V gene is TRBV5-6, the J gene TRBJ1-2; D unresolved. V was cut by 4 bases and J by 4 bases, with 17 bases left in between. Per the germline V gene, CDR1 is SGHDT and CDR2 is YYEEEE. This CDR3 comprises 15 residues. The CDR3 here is CASSPDQYVFYGYTF. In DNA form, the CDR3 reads TGTGCCAGCAGCCCCGACCAGTACGTTTTCTATGGCTACACCTTC.

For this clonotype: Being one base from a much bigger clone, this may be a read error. CDR3: CASSFLGAGYFNEQFF. The CDR3 DNA reads TGTGCCAGCAGTTTTTTGGGGGCGGGATATTTTAATGAGCAGTTCTTC. V and J are TRBV12-3 or TRBV12-4 and TRBJ2-1; D possibly uses TRBD1 or TRBD2 (6 bases each). The CDR3 sequence is 16 residues long. V was pared by 3 bases and J by 7 bases, with 19 bases between.

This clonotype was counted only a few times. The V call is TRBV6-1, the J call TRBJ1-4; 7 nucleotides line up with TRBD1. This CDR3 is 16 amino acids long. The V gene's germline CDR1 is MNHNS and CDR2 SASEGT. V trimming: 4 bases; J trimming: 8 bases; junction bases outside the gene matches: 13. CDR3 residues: CASSVIQGILAEKLFF. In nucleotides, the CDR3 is TGTGCCAGCAGTGTTATACAGGGGATACTTGCCGAAAAACTGTTTTTT.

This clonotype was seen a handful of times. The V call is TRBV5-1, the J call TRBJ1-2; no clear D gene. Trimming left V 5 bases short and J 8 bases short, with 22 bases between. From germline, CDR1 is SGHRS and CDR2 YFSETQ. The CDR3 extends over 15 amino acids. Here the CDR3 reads CASRDDDRPLVGYTF. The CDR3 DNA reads TGCGCCAGCAGGGACGATGACCGGCCGTTGGTCGGCTACACCTTC.

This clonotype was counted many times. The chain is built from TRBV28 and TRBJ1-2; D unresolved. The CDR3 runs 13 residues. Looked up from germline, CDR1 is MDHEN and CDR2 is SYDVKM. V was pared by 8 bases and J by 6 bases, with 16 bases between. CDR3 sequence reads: CASQDGWEDGYTF. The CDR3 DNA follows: TGTGCCAGCCAGGACGGCTGGGAGGATGGCTACACCTTC.

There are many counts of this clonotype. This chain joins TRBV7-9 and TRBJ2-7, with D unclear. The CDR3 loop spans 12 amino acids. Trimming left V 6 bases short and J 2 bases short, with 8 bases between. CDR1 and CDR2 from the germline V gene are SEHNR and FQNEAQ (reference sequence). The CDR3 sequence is CASSDKPYEQYF. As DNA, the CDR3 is TGTGCCAGCAGTGACAAACCCTACGAGCAGTACTTC. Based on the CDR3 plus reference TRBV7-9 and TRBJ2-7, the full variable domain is DTGVSQNPRHKITKRGQNVTFRCDPISEHNRLYWYRQTLGQGPEFLTYFQNEAQLEKSRLLSDRFSAERPKGSFSTLEIQRTEQGDSAMYLCASSDKPYEQYFGPGTRLTVT.